These 10 T cell receptor beta chains were all obtained from the same sample, sequenced in a study of blood T cell repertoires in COVID-19. The protocol was immunoSEQ multiplex PCR, while the TCRdb copy is restricted to in-frame clones and leaves out a portion. The sample lists over 100,000 clones, roughly three quarters occurring once. Sequenced input: peripheral blood. The receptors come from a woman in her 70s with acute or convalescent COVID-19.

The V and J genes are TRBV14 and TRBJ1-2; 8 bases line up with TRBD1. The CDR3 spans 18 residues. Germline V CDR1 and CDR2: SGHDN, FVKESK. J lost 4 bases, V lost 1 base, and 14 bases had no gene match. CDR3 nucleotide sequence: TGTGCCAGCAGCCAAGCTTTGGGGTCCGACAGGGGAGGCTATGGCTACACCTTC. The encoded protein is CASSQALGSDRGGYGYTF.

V is TRBV3-1 (or the pseudogene TRBV3-2) and J is TRBJ1-3, with D unresolved. Trimming pared 0 bases from V and 0 bases from J, leaving 12 bases between. The CDR3 contains 17 residues. Germline V gene sequence: CDR1 LGHDT, CDR2 YNNKEL (reference sequence). CDR3 region: CASSQDQQSLSGNTIYF. DNA of the CDR3: TGTGCCAGCAGCCAAGATCAACAGAGCCTCTCTGGAAACACCATATATTTT.

The sample holds a few counts of this clone. The chain uses TRBV7-2 and TRBJ2-7; tentatively, D is TRBD1 (5 bases). CDR1 SGHTA and CDR2 FQGNSA come from the germline V gene. The CDR3 is 13 residues long. Trimming shortened V by 6 bases and J by 3 bases, and 12 bases separated the two germline ends. The CDR3 region is CASRGRNFYEQYF. CDR3 coding DNA: TGTGCCAGCAGGGGGCGAAATTTCTACGAGCAGTACTTC.

This chain joins TRBV5-4 and TRBJ2-7, with 9 bases lining up with TRBD2. V was pared by 0 bases and J by 2 bases, with 3 bases of the junction left unmatched. Germline CDR1 SGHNT, CDR2 YYREEE (reference sequence). The CDR3 is made up of 15 amino acids. CDR3 residues: CASSLVASGTYEQYF. CDR3 nucleotides: TGTGCCAGCAGCTTGGTGGCTAGCGGGACCTACGAGCAGTACTTC.

This chain joins TRBV6-4 and TRBJ2-3; D is undetermined. Germline CDR1 and CDR2: MRHNA and SNTAGT. This CDR3 is built from 13 residues. V was pared by 5 bases and J by 1 base, with 7 bases between. The CDR3 reads CASSRHGTDTQYF. The CDR3 bases are TGTGCCAGCAGTAGACATGGCACAGATACGCAGTATTTT.

J is TRBJ2-3 and V is TRBV15, with 9 bases that match TRBD2. The trim removed 0 bases at V and 4 bases at J, leaving 5 bases unmatched. There are 16 residues in the CDR3. Germline CDR1 and CDR2: LNHNV and YYDKDF (reference sequence). The CDR3 loop reads CATSRDLRGGSDTQYF. In DNA, the CDR3 is TGTGCCACCAGCAGAGATCTGCGGGGGGGTTCAGATACGCAGTATTTT.

The chain combines TRBV7-2 with TRBJ1-5, with 9 nucleotides matching TRBD1. The germline V gene encodes CDR1 SGHTA and CDR2 FQGNSA. With 7 bases clipped from V and 9 bases from J, the junction kept 10 bases outside the gene matches. The CDR3 spans 14 residues. The CDR3 region has the DNA TGTGCCAGCACCTCGGGACAGGGCCTTTGGCCCCAGCATTTT. The encoded protein is CASTSGQGLWPQHF.

The V gene is TRBV29-1, the J gene TRBJ1-5, with 9 bases aligning to TRBD1. In germline, CDR1 is SQVTM, CDR2 ANQGSEA. This CDR3 has 13 amino acids. With V trimmed by 5 bases and J by 5 bases, 4 bases remained unmatched. The CDR3 DNA reads as TGCAGCGTTCGGACAGGGGCCGATCAGCCCCAGCATTTT. It codes for CSVRTGADQPQHF.

The chain employs TRBV11-2 and TRBJ2-7; TRBD2 agrees at 7 bases. Germline values: CDR1 SGHAT, CDR2 FQNNGV. This CDR3 spans 15 amino acids. V trimming: 1 base; J trimming: 3 bases; junction bases outside the gene matches: 6. The CDR3 DNA is TGTGCCAGCAGCTTAGGCTCAGGGAGGGGCTACGAGCAGTACTTC. As protein: CASSLGSGRGYEQYF.

The chain joins TRBV5-7 to TRBJ1-1, with 9 bases fitting TRBD1. TRBV5-7 is designated an ORF whose function remains uncertain. V dropped 2 bases and J dropped 3; count of bases not matched to a gene: 5. The CDR3 extends over 15 amino acids. The CDR3 reads CASSFGDRVDTEAFF. For the CDR3, the DNA is TGTGCCAGCAGCTTTGGGGACAGGGTGGACACTGAAGCTTTCTTT.